The rows below give T cell receptor beta chains drawn from one sample of a study of blood T cell repertoires in COVID-19. Sequenced by immunoSEQ multiplex PCR; TCRdb stores in-frame clones only, minus some. The sample has more than 150,000 clones, around 80% seen once. Sequenced sample: peripheral blood. The receptor set was obtained from a man aged 45 to 65 who had recovered from COVID-19. CDR3s include the opening cysteine and the closing phenylalanine or tryptophan. The order of the fields is clone size, J gene, D gene, V gene, CDR3 DNA, CDR3 protein. A D gene is named only where the DNA matches it firmly. Expanded clones are given a class, and other clones once, few, many or no size at all.

>NA|TRBJ2-3|NA|TRBV28
TGTGCCAGCAGGAGAGCGGGAGATACGCAGTATTTT
CASRRAGDTQYF
>NA|TRBJ2-5|NA|TRBV2
TGTGCCAGCAGTGAATGGGGCCCAGAGACCCAGTACTTC
CASSEWGPETQYF
>NA|TRBJ2-4|TRBD1|TRBV5-8
TGTGCCAGCAGCGCGGGACAGGGGGACCCCATTGTATTGGCCAAAAACATTCAGTACTTC
CASSAGQGDPIVLAKNIQYF
>NA|TRBJ2-1|TRBD1|TRBV28
TGTGCCAGCAGATACACGGGACAGGGGTACAATGAGCAGTTCTTC
CASRYTGQGYNEQFF
>few|TRBJ2-3|NA|TRBV5-4
TGTGCCAGCAGCTTGACGCTACCCCCCACAGATACGCAGTATTTT
CASSLTLPPTDTQYF
>NA|TRBJ1-4|NA|TRBV5-1
TGCGCCAGCAGCTTGGGGGCGGGGAGAAATGAAAAACTGTTTTTT
CASSLGAGRNEKLFF
>NA|TRBJ2-1|TRBD1|TRBV30
TGTGCCTGGCAACGGACAGGGTTCTACAATGAGCAGTTCTTC
CAWQRTGFYNEQFF
>few|TRBJ1-2|NA|TRBV19
TGTGCCAGTAGTATTCGGGACAAATCCGATGGCTACACCTTC
CASSIRDKSDGYTF
>NA|TRBJ1-2|TRBD1|TRBV4-3
TGCGCCAGCAGCCAAGACCCGGGACAGGCCTATGGCTACACCTTC
CASSQDPGQAYGYTF
>NA|TRBJ2-4|TRBD1|TRBV28
TGTGCCAGCAGTGCAAGCCTCCTCCGGGACAGGGGGGCCAAAAACATTCAGTACTTC
CASSASLLRDRGAKNIQYF
>few|TRBJ2-3|TRBD1|TRBV24-1
TGTGCCACCAGTGATGCGGCGGGGGACAGGGGTACAGATACGCAGTATTTT
CATSDAAGDRGTDTQYF
>NA|TRBJ2-1|TRBD2|TRBV7-9
TGTGCCAGCAGCCCAGTGAGTGGGACTAAGGCGTCAAATGAGCAGTTCTTC
CASSPVSGTKASNEQFF
>NA|TRBJ2-1|NA|TRBV27
TGTGCCAGCAGTCCCACCTTTAGGCTAGACTACAATGAGCAGTTCTTC
CASSPTFRLDYNEQFF
>NA|TRBJ1-1|NA|TRBV1
TGCACCACCCGGGACAAAGAAGGGTTGGGGTCGGGCACTGAAGCTTTCTTT
CTTRDKEGLGSGTEAFF
>NA|TRBJ1-4|TRBD1|TRBV2
TGTGCCAGCAGAACGACAGGGGGCGCACAAGAAAAACTGTTTTTT
CASRTTGGAQEKLFF
>NA|TRBJ1-2|NA|TRBV30
TGTGCCTGGAGCGAGACAGTTGCTAACTATGGCTACACCTTC
CAWSETVANYGYTF
>NA|TRBJ2-7|NA|TRBV6-5
TGTGCCAGCAGTTACAACATGTTTCCCTACGAGCAGTACTTC
CASSYNMFPYEQYF
>NA|TRBJ1-3|NA|TRBV19
TGTGCCAGTAGTACCCGTGGAAACACCATATATTTT
CASSTRGNTIYF
>NA|TRBJ2-2|NA|TRBV15
TGTGCCACCAGCAGAGATAAGCGGTTCGCCGGGGAGCTGTTTTTT
CATSRDKRFAGELFF
>NA|TRBJ2-7|TRBD2|TRBV19
TGTGCCAGTAGCTGGGGACTAGCGGGCGGCTACGAGCAGTACTTC
CASSWGLAGGYEQYF
>NA|TRBJ1-4|TRBD1|TRBV30
TGTGCCTGGAAAACACAGGGGGGTGAAAAACTGTTTTTT
CAWKTQGGEKLFF
>NA|TRBJ1-1|NA|TRBV19
TGTGCCAGTACCTTGAGGGCTTTCACTGAAGCTTTCTTT
CASTLRAFTEAFF
>few|TRBJ2-3|TRBD2|TRBV5-6
TGTGCCAGCAGTTTTAGCGGGAGATACACAGATACGCAGTATTTT
CASSFSGRYTDTQYF
>NA|TRBJ1-1|NA|TRBV12-3/TRBV12-4
TGTGCCAGCAGTTTCGGGGGGCGAACTGAAGCTTTCTTT
CASSFGGRTEAFF
>once|TRBJ2-7|NA|TRBV3-1/TRBV3-2
TGTGCCAGCAGCCATATTGGGAGTGCGATGCACTACGAGCAGTACTTC
CASSHIGSAMHYEQYF
>NA|TRBJ2-3|NA|TRBV5-1
TGCGCCAGCAGCCCAACCGGGAGTCATCTCGGTTCAGATACGCAGTATTTT
CASSPTGSHLGSDTQYF
>once|TRBJ2-2|NA|TRBV30
TGTGCCTGGAACAACCTGGCGGACACCGGGGAGCTGTTTTTT
CAWNNLADTGELFF
>NA|TRBJ2-1|TRBD2|TRBV6-5
TGTGCCAGCAGTTACTCGGGGGGGGAGCAGTTCTTC
CASSYSGGEQFF
>NA|TRBJ2-5|TRBD1|TRBV7-7
TGTGCCAGCAGCACGGACAGGGGTGGGTCTGAGACCCAGTACTTC
CASSTDRGGSETQYF
>once|TRBJ2-7|TRBD2|TRBV11-2
TGTGCCAGCAGCATAAGGACTAGCGGGAACTTTGAGCAGTACTTC
CASSIRTSGNFEQYF
>once|TRBJ2-2|TRBD2|TRBV6-5
TGTGCCAGCAGTTACGTAGCGGGAGGGAACACCGGGGAGCTGTTTTTT
CASSYVAGGNTGELFF
>NA|TRBJ1-1|TRBD1|TRBV7-2
TGTGCCAGCAGCAAAGAAGGGGGCTACACTGAAGCTTTCTTT
CASSKEGGYTEAFF
>NA|TRBJ2-7|TRBD1|TRBV4-2
TGTGCCAGCAGCCAAGACCTTACAGGGGGTCCGGGCGAGCAGTACTTC
CASSQDLTGGPGEQYF
>NA|TRBJ2-7|NA|TRBV7-8
TGTGCCAGCAGCTTAATACGGGGTCCCTTAGGGGAGCAGTACTTC
CASSLIRGPLGEQYF
>few|TRBJ1-1|TRBD1|TRBV6-5
TGTGCCAGCAGCCGACAGGGTGTTAATGAAGCTTTCTTT
CASSRQGVNEAFF
>NA|TRBJ2-7|NA|TRBV4-3
TGCGCCAGCAGCCAAGATCAGGTTAGCTCCTACGAGCAGTACTTC
CASSQDQVSSYEQYF
>few|TRBJ1-5|NA|TRBV12-3/TRBV12-4
TGTGCCAGCAGTTACGGTACGCAGCCCCAGCATTTT
CASSYGTQPQHF
>NA|TRBJ2-7|NA|TRBV28
TGTGCCAGCAGTTCACCTCCAACAGGGTCCTACGAGCAGTACTTC
CASSSPPTGSYEQYF
>NA|TRBJ2-7|TRBD2|TRBV27
TGTGCCAGCAGTGTAGCGGGGAGCTCCTACGAGCAGTACTTC
CASSVAGSSYEQYF
>NA|TRBJ1-1|TRBD1|TRBV25-1
TGTGCCAGCAGTGAATCTGGACAGGGTGGCACTGAAGCTTTCTTT
CASSESGQGGTEAFF
>NA|TRBJ2-7|TRBD1|TRBV6-4
TGTGCCAACACAGACAGGGGGGTCGGAGGCGAGCAGTACTTC
CANTDRGVGGEQYF
>few|TRBJ1-1|NA|TRBV5-4
TGTGCCAGCAGCTTGGCCTACGGAGACACTGAAGCTTTCTTT
CASSLAYGDTEAFF
>NA|TRBJ1-1|NA|TRBV18
TGTGCCAGCTCACCAAGCATGGACAGCGAAGCTTTCTTT
CASSPSMDSEAFF
>NA|TRBJ1-1|NA|TRBV2
TGTGCCGGGTACCCGGGACTGCCGAACACTGAAGCTTTCTTT
CAGYPGLPNTEAFF
>few|TRBJ2-1|TRBD2|TRBV5-6
TGTGCCAGCAGCCGACTAGCGGGAGGGTCGCACAATGAGCAGTTCTTC
CASSRLAGGSHNEQFF
>NA|TRBJ2-2|NA|TRBV24-1
TGTGCCACCAGTGATTTGGTGCAGCGCGGCACCGGGGAGCTGTTTTTT
CATSDLVQRGTGELFF
>NA|TRBJ2-3|NA|TRBV29-1
TGCAGCGTTGAAGATGAAGGGGGGGCCACAGATACGCAGTATTTT
CSVEDEGGATDTQYF
>few|TRBJ1-2|NA|TRBV6-2/TRBV6-3
TGTGCCAGCAGTTACTCTCGGGTTACCTATGGCTACACCTTC
CASSYSRVTYGYTF
>NA|TRBJ1-1|NA|TRBV3-1/TRBV3-2
TGTGCCAGCAGCCAAGTAATCGGTCCTTTTTCTGAAGCTTTCTTT
CASSQVIGPFSEAFF
>NA|TRBJ2-7|TRBD2|TRBV28
TGTGCCAGCAGTCCAGGCACGGGGAGGGACGAGCAGTACTTC
CASSPGTGRDEQYF